Listed below are T cell receptor beta chains from one sample, sequenced in a study of Graves' ophthalmopathy and Graves' hyperthyroidism. Each CDR3 protein is one row after TCRdb ran MiXCR on the multiplex PCR reads. This sample yields 300,000 or so distinct CDR3 sequences, of which under 20% are seen a single time; around an eighth belongs to the top ten. Sequenced: peripheral blood. These receptor sequences come from an adult man with Graves' ophthalmopathy. Each CDR3 is given with its conserved first and last residue. The D gene is left open where the match is weak. Size values are once, few and many counts, or a class for expanded clones, and some rows have none.

cdr3_aa cdr3_nt v_call d_call clone_size j_call
CASSKLAGGVTGELFF TGTGCCAGCAGCAAACTAGCGGGAGGCGTCACCGGGGAGCTGTTTTTT TRBV11-1 TRBD2 many TRBJ2-2
CASSLHSGGAGGGYTF TGTGCCAGCAGCCTCCACTCAGGGGGCGCTGGTGGAGGCTACACCTTC TRBV12-3/TRBV12-4 TRBD1 many TRBJ1-2
CASSLLPGDTRNTIYF TGTGCCAGCAGCCTCCTGCCCGGGGACACGCGGAACACCATATATTTT TRBV7-2 - many TRBJ1-3
CASSYADGAYEQYF TGTGCCAGCAGTTACGCGGACGGAGCCTACGAGCAGTACTTC TRBV12-3/TRBV12-4 - - TRBJ2-7
CASGPGQGGNQPQHF TGTGCCAGCGGCCCCGGACAGGGTGGCAATCAGCCCCAGCATTTT TRBV12-3/TRBV12-4 TRBD1 many TRBJ1-5
CASRPDTYEQYF TGTGCCAGCAGACCGGACACGTACGAGCAGTACTTC TRBV12-3/TRBV12-4 - many TRBJ2-7
CACRGFNEQYF TGTGCCTGCAGGGGTTTCAACGAGCAGTACTTC TRBV30 - many TRBJ2-7
CSSGETRYGYTF TGCAGCTCCGGTGAGACGCGGTATGGCTACACCTTC TRBV29-1 - many TRBJ1-2
CAWSQREGPQYF TGTGCCTGGAGCCAAAGAGAGGGGCCCCAGTACTTC TRBV30 - many TRBJ2-5
CASSLDRGAGYTF TGTGCCAGCAGTTTGGACAGGGGGGCGGGCTACACCTTC TRBV12-3/TRBV12-4 TRBD1 many TRBJ1-2